This T cell receptor beta chain stems from a study of shared T cell receptors in the human thymus (dated by TCRdb to about 2021). For context, the study as a whole: The study examined how self-reactive, shared T-cell receptor alpha chains are generated in the human thymus.

Its CDR3 holds 17 amino acids, cysteine through phenylalanine. This entry keeps only the CDR3 DNA: 51 bases, framed from base 1. CDR1 and CDR2 are read off the germline V gene as LGHNA and YNFKEQ. Unmatched junction bases come to 8, with V trimmed by 4 bases and J by 3 bases. This clone was counted only a few times. Its antigen specificity is not known. Base qualities are missing; no much larger clone stands one base away. The library was made by the immunoSEQ multiplex PCR assay. This immuneACCESS table, as held by TCRdb, lists in-frame sequences with V and J called but not all clones. Of the missing ones, under half trace to an unresolved V gene in checked studies; the others have no known cause. This sample lists roughly 560,000 clones; about 80% were detected once. The ten largest make up more than 0.01% of the sample. This sample also belongs to another study, concerning human thymus T cells. As described in the second report: In Finland, the donors were immunologically healthy infants who were having open corrective cardiac surgery for congenital heart defects. Thymus tissue was obtained as surgical resects removed during corrective cardiac surgery. Both the thymic and the peripheral blood repertoires appeared to show biased V and J gene segment usage. Highly overlapping thymic TCR repertoires among unrelated individuals were reported in the related research. The study characterized TCR alpha and beta repertoires from seven to nine infant thymus samples and a few related peripheral blood samples. Donor ages ranging from about 6 to 250 days were recorded, and several male and a couple of female infants were included in the cohort. Thymocytes were freed from the tissue by mechanical means and kept at -70 degrees C as pellets of roughly 9-34 million cells. A QIAsymphony instrument was used to extract genomic DNA from the frozen cell pellets. The immunoSEQ multiplex PCR assay was used to amplify the TCRB and TCRAD loci from a standardized amount of quality-controlled genomic DNA. The amplicons spanned the V(D)J region and were long enough to cover the CDR3 and allow V and J genes to be identified. The amplicons were sequenced on an Illumina platform via the commercial immunoSEQ service. Primer bias and sequencing errors were corrected as previously described, and TCRAD and TCRB were defined on the basis of the IMGT database. Repertoires were analysed with immunoSEQ Analyzer 3.0 and VDJTools, covering basic statistics, V/J segment usage, diversity estimates, rarefaction and pairwise overlap. Diversity was estimated with Chao1, ChaoE, Efron-Thisted, Shannon and inverse Simpson indices, and also on datasets down-sampled to the smallest sample. Repertoire overlap used strict matching of CDR3 nucleotide sequence, V gene and J gene, with Jaccard-based multidimensional scaling clustering. On average, thymus samples yielded roughly 800,000 unique TCRB clonotypes, whereas blood samples yielded roughly 81,000.

Sequencing was carried out using thymocytes. The TCR originated in a boy in the first two years of life with a congenital heart defect. Donor details come from another sample of the same person, matched by shared clones. The rearrangement joined TRBV4-2 to TRBJ2-1, with 11 central nucleotides matching TRBD2. The DNA sequence follows: TGTGCCAGCAGCCGTCCCCCGGGGACTAGCGGCTACAATGAGCAGTTCTTC. It specifies CASSRPPGTSGYNEQFF.